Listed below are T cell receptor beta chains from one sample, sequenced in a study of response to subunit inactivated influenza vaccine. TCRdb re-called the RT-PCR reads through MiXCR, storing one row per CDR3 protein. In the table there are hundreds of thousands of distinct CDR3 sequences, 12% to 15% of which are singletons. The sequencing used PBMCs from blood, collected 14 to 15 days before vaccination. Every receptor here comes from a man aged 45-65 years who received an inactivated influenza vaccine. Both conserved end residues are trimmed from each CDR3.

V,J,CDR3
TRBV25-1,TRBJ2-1,ASSEWYGPDNEQF
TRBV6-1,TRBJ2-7,ASSIGHFYEQY
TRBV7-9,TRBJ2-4,ASSWIGGIQY
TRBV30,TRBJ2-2,AWSGLAGTGELF
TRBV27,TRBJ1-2,ASSSRDRTGNYGYT
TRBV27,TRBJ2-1,ASSLLSGEQF
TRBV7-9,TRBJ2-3,ASSLSGQGSGDTQY
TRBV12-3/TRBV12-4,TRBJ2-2,ASSLGGWIGELF
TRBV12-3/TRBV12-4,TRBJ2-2,ASRGGYLTGELF
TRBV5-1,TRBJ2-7,ASSLKGSSYEQY
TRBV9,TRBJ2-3,ASSALRGLADTQY
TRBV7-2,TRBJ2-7,ASSETVYEQY
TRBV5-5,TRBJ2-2,ASNDRGRTGELF
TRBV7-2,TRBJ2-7,ASSLMGNYEQY
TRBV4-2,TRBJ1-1,ASSQDRGDTEAF
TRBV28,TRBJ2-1,ASNGGPYNEQF
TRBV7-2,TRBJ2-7,ASSTYYEQY
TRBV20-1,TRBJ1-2,SARGTALYGYT
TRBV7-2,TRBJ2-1,ASSPYRSAGVKNEQF
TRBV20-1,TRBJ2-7,SARDGTGDYEQY
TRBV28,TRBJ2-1,ASSRLAGGFDEQF
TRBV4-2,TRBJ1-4,ASSPDLRRDEKLF
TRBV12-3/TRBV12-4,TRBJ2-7,ASSLQQNSYEQY
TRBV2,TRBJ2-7,ASSERDGRSYEQY
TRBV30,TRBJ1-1,AWGQVRTEAF
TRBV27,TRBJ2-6,ASAPYTSGANVLT
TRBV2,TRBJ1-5,ASTAEQRYQPQH